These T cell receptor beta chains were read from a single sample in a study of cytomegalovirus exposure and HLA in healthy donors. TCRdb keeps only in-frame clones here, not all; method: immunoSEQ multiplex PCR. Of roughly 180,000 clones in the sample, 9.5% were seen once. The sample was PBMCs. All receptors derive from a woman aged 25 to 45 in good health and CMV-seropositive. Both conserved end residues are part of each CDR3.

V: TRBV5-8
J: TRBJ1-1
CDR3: CASPGQGLRGTEAFF

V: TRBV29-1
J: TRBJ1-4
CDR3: CSVGTLGNEKLFF

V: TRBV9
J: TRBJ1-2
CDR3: CASSVGGKGYGYTF

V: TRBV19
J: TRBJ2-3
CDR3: CASSIRGIDTQYF

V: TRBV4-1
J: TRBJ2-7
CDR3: CASSHLVTSGYTYEQYF

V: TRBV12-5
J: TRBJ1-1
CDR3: CASGLVRGQGNTEAFF

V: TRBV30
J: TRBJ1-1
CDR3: CAWSDWDRVEAFF

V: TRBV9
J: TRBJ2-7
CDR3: CASSSTPGQGAYEQYF

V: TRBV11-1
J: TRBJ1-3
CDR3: CASSFLGSRNTIYF

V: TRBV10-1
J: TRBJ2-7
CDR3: CASSESWASGSAEQYF

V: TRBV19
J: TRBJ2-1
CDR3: CASNTLAGGSNEQFF

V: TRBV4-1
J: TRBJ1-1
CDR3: CASSQDPGWNTEAFF

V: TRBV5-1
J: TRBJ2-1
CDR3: CASSSDRVSSYNEQFF

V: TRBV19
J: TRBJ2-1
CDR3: CASSEGITYNEQFF

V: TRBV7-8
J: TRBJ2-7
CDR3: CASSSQTHQTSGRSYEQYF

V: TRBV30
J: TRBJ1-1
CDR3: CAWRTIGSAEAFF

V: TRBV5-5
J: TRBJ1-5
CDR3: CASSLDRAVQPQHF

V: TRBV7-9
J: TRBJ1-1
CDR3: CASSHGGTGALGVEAFF

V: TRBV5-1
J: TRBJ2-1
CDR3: CASSSYYNEQFF